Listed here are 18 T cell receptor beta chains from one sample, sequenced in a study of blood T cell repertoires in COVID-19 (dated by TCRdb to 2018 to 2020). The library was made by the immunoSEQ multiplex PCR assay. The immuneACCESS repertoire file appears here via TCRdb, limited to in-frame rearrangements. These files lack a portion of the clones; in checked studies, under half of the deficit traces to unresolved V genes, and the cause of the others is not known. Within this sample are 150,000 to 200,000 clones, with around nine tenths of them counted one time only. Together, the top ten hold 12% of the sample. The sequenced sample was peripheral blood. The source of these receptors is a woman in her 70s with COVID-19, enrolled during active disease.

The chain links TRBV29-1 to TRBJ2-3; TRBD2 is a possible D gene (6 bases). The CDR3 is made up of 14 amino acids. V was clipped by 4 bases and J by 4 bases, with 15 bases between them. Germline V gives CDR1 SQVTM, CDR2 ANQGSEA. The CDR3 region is CSVVGGDGSDTQYF. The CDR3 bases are TGCAGCGTTGTCGGAGGGGACGGGTCAGATACGCAGTATTTT.

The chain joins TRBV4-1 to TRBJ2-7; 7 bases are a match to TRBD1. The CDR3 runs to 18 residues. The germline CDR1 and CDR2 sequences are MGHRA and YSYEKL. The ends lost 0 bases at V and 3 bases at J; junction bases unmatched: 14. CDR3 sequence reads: CASSQEKETGLNLYEQYF. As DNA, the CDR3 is TGCGCCAGCAGCCAAGAGAAAGAGACAGGGTTGAATCTCTACGAGCAGTACTTC.

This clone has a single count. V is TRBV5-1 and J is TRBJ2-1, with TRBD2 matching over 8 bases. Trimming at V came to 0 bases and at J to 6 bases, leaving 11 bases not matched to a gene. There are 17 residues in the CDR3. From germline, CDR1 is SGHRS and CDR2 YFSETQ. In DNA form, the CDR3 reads TGCGCCAGCAGCTTGGCCATAGCGACTAGCGCTGGCAATGAGCAGTTCTTC. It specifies CASSLAIATSAGNEQFF.

This chain's CDR3 is CASSYEGGTFYNEQFF. The CDR3 region has the DNA TGTGCCAGCAGTTACGAGGGAGGGACCTTCTACAATGAGCAGTTCTTC. V and J are TRBV6-2 or TRBV6-3 and TRBJ2-1; 7 bases are shared with TRBD2. Germline V gene sequence: CDR1 MNHEY, CDR2 SVGEGT. The trim removed 2 bases at V and 3 bases at J, leaving 7 bases unmatched. The CDR3 spans 16 residues.

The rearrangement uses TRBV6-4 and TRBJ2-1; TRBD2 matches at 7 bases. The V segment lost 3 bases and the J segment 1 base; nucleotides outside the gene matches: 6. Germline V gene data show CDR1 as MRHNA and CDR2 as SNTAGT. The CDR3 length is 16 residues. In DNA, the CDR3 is TGTGCCAGCAGTGAAATGGCGGGAGAATCCTACAATGAGCAGTTCTTC. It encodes CASSEMAGESYNEQFF.

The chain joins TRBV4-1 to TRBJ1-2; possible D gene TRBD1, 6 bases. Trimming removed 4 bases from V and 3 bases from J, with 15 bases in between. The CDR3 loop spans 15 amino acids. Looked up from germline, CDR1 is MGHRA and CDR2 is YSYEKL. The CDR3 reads CASSLGGGADYGYTF. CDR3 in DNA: TGCGCCAGCAGCCTTGGGGGGGGCGCGGACTATGGCTACACCTTC.

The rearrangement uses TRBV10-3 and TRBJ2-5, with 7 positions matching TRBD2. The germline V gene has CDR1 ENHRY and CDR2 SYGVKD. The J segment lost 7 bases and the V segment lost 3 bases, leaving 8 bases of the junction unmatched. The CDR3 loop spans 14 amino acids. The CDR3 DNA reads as TGTGCCATCAGTGAAGCGGGGCTTGACGGGACCCAGTACTTC. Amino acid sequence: CAISEAGLDGTQYF.

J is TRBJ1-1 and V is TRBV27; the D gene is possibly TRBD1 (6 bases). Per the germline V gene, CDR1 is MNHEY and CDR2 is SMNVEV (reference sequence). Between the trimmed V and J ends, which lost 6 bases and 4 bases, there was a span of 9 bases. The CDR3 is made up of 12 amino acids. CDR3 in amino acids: CASSTGLTEAFF. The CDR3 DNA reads TGTGCCAGCAGCACAGGGCTCACTGAAGCTTTCTTT.

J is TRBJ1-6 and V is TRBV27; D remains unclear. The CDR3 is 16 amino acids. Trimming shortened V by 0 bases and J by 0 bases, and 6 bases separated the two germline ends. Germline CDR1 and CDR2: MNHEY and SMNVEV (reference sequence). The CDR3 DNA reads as TGTGCCAGCAGTTTATCGGTCGGCTCCTATAATTCACCCCTCCACTTT. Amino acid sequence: CASSLSVGSYNSPLHF.

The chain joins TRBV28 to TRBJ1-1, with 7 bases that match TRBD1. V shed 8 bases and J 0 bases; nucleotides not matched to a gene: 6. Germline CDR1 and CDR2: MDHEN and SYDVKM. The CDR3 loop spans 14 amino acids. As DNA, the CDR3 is TGTGCCAGCGGCTTAACAGGGGTGAACACTGAAGCTTTCTTT. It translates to CASGLTGVNTEAFF.

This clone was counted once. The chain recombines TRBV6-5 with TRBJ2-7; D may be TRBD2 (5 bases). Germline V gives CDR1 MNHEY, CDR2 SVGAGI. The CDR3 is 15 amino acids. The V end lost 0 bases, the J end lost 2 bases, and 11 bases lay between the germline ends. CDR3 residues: CASSYSEGETYEQYF. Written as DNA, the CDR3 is TGTGCCAGCAGTTACTCTGAGGGTGAGACCTACGAGCAGTACTTC.

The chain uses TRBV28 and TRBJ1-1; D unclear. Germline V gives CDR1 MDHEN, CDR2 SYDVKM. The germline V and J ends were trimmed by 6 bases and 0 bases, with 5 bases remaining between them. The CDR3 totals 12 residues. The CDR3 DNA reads TGTGCCAGCAGCCCAGTGAACACTGAAGCTTTCTTT. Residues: CASSPVNTEAFF. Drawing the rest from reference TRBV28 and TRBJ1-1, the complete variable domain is DVKVTQSSRYLVKRTGEKVFLECVQDMDHENMFWYRQDPGLGLRLIYFSYDVKMKEKGDIPEGYSVSREKKERFSLILESASTNQTSMYLCASSPVNTEAFFGQGTRLTVV.

DNA for the CDR3: TGTGCCAGCGCGGGACAGATGAACACTGAAGCTTTCTTT. As protein: CASAGQMNTEAFF. V and J are TRBV28 and TRBJ1-1, with 7 bases lining up with TRBD1. The CDR3 is 13 amino acids. CDR1 and CDR2 from the germline V gene are MDHEN and SYDVKM. The V and J ends lost 8 bases and 0 bases, in that order; junction bases with no gene match: 3.

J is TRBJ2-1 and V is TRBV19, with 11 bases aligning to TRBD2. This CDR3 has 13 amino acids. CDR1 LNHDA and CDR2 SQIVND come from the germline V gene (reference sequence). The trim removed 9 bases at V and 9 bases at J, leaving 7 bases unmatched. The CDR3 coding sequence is TGTGCCAGCCAACTAGCGGGAGTAGGTGAGCAGTTCTTC. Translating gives CASQLAGVGEQFF.

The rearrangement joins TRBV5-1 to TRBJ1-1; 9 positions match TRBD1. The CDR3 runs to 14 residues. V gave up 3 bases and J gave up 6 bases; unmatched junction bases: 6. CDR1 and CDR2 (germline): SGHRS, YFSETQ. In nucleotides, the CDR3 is TGCGCCAGCAGCTGGACAGGGGATGCGCCTGAAGCTTTCTTT. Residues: CASSWTGDAPEAFF.

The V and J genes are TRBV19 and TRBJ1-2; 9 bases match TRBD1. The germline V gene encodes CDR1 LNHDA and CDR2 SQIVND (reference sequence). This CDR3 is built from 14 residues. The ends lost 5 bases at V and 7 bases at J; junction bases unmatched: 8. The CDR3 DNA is TGTGCCAGTAGTGGGGAACAGGGGGCGCGTGGCTACACCTTC. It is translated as CASSGEQGARGYTF. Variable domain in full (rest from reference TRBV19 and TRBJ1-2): DGGITQSPKYLFRKEGQNVTLSCEQNLNHDAMYWYRQDPGQGLRLIYYSQIVNDFQKGDIAEGYSVSREKKESFPLTVTSAQKNPTAFYLCASSGEQGARGYTFGSGTRLTVV.

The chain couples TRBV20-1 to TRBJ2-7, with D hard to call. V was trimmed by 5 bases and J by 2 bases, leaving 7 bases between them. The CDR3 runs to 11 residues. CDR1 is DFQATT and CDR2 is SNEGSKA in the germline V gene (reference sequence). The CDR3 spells CSAELTYEQYF. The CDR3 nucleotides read TGCAGTGCTGAACTGACCTACGAGCAGTACTTC.

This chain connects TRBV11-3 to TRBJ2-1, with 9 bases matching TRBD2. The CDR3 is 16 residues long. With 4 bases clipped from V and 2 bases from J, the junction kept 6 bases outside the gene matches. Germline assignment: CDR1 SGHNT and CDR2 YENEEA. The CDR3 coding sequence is TGTGCCAGCAGCTCCAGCGGGAGGCAGACCTACAATGAGCAGTTCTTC. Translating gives CASSSSGRQTYNEQFF.